Shown below are 6 T cell receptor beta chains from a single sample sequenced in a study of T cell responses to AZD1222 COVID-19 vaccine (dated by TCRdb to the early 2020s). The time point label here, explained by the study, means: about 28 days (+/-7) after the second vaccine dose. Library preparation used the immunoSEQ multiplex PCR assay. The clones in this table, taken by TCRdb from immuneACCESS, are in-frame only. Not every clone is retained; where verified, under half of the shortfall comes from an unresolved V gene, and the cause of the rest is unknown. For this sample there are more than 85,000 clones; 89% appear just once. Jointly, the top ten make up 44% of the sample. The sequenced sample was peripheral blood, obtained 28 days after the second AZD1222 dose. The source of these receptors is an adult who received the AZD1222 COVID-19 vaccine.

The V call is TRBV2, the J call TRBJ2-2, with D uncertain. The CDR3 totals 11 residues. The ends were cut back, 6 bases at V and 5 bases at J, with 4 bases in the middle. Germline CDR1 SNHLY, CDR2 FYNNEI. The CDR3 coding sequence is TGTGCCAGCAGAGAAACCGGGGAGCTGTTTTTT. Its protein is CASRETGELFF.

The rearrangement uses TRBV3-1 (or the pseudogene TRBV3-2) and TRBJ2-1, with TRBD2 as a possible D gene (6 bases). CDR3 length: 16 residues. V was shortened by 1 base and J by 8 bases, with 18 bases between the two germline ends. Looked up from germline, CDR1 is LGHDT and CDR2 is YNNKEL (reference sequence). The CDR3 sequence is CASSQGLGLQDHEQFF. CDR3 nucleotides: TGTGCCAGCAGCCAAGGCCTGGGACTCCAGGACCATGAGCAGTTCTTC.

V and J are TRBV19 and TRBJ1-1, with 9 bases that match TRBD1. The CDR3 sequence is 15 residues long. The germline V gene has CDR1 LNHDA and CDR2 SQIVND (reference sequence). The V segment lost 8 bases and the J segment 4 bases; nucleotides outside the gene matches: 11. The CDR3 nucleotides read TGTGCCAGTTTGACAGGGGGGAAGGTGTTCACTGAAGCTTTCTTT. Protein: CASLTGGKVFTEAFF.

This clone has a single count. The rearrangement uses TRBV24-1 and TRBJ2-3; D possibly corresponds to TRBD1 (6 bases). V was pared by 7 bases and J by 1 base, with 14 bases between. CDR3 length: 15 residues. Per the germline V gene, CDR1 is KGHDR and CDR2 is SFDVKD. CDR3 in DNA: TGTGCCACCAGCACATGGGACATCGGCACAGATACGCAGTATTTT. Translation: CATSTWDIGTDTQYF.

V and J are TRBV5-1 and TRBJ2-1; 7 positions match TRBD2. V lost 6 bases and J lost 5; bases outside the gene matches: 11. The CDR3 sequence is 15 residues long. Germline CDR1 reads SGHRS; CDR2 reads YFSETQ. CDR3 sequence (DNA): TGCGCCAGCACGGTCATCGAGCGGGGTAACAATGAGCAGTTCTTC. Its protein product is CASTVIERGNNEQFF.

The chain couples TRBV27 to TRBJ2-3; D remains unclear. The CDR3 length is 12 residues. The germline CDR1 and CDR2 sequences are MNHEY and SMNVEV (reference sequence). The V and J ends lost 3 bases and 10 bases respectively, with 11 bases between them. DNA for the CDR3: TGTGCCAGCAGTTTTGGGCGCATAGCGCAGTATTTT. It is translated as CASSFGRIAQYF.